The clone carrying this T cell receptor beta chain showed up just a few times. With 0 bases removed from V and 5 bases from J, the gap between germline ends came to 10 bases. Germline V gene sequence: CDR1 MNHNS, CDR2 SASEGT. There are 14 residues in the CDR3. TCR beta rearrangements were amplified from peripheral blood genomic DNA. This sample is part of a study of T cell repertoires in aging, cancer and after chemotherapy. TRB rearrangements spanning V, D and J were amplified using mixed TRB-A/B primers. TCRdb re-called the multiplex PCR reads with MiXCR, one entry per CDR3 protein. The sample records about 6,600 distinct CDR3 sequences, about 30% being singletons.

Sequenced sample: blood. The genes are TRBV6-1 and TRBJ2-5; D ambiguous. The clonotype originates from a human donor with a blood cancer. The donor label of this sample is uncertain. The CDR3: CASSEASGFETQYF. Here the CDR3 DNA reads TGTGCCAGCAGTGAAGCGTCGGGTTTCGAGACCCAGTACTTC.